These 20 T cell receptor beta chains originate from one sample sequenced in a study of blood T cell repertoires in COVID-19. Sequenced by immunoSEQ multiplex PCR; TCRdb stores in-frame clones only, minus some. The table records hundreds of thousands of clones, roughly 90% of them present only once. Input material: peripheral blood. These receptors all stem from a woman aged 25 to 39 with acute or convalescent COVID-19.

The chain recombines TRBV29-1 with TRBJ2-1, with TRBD1 matching over 7 bases. V gave up 1 base and J gave up 3 bases; unmatched junction bases: 3. The V gene's germline CDR1 is SQVTM and CDR2 ANQGSEA. The CDR3 loop spans 14 amino acids. The chain's CDR3 is CSVEGRDSYNEQFF. The CDR3 nucleotides read TGCAGCGTTGAAGGCCGGGACAGCTACAATGAGCAGTTCTTC.

J is TRBJ1-1 and V is TRBV27; 7 nucleotides line up with TRBD1. The CDR3 runs to 14 residues. After removal of 6 bases from V and 1 base from J, the junction contained 5 bases not matched to a gene. Germline V CDR1 and CDR2: MNHEY, SMNVEV (reference sequence). CDR3 sequence: CASSNRGGNTEAFF. The CDR3 nucleotides are TGTGCCAGCAGCAACAGGGGTGGGAACACTGAAGCTTTCTTT.

The gene calls are TRBV11-2 and TRBJ2-5; TRBD2 agrees at 11 bases. Germline CDR1 reads SGHAT; CDR2 reads FQNNGV. J lost 2 bases, V lost 5 bases, and 4 bases had no gene match. CDR3 length: 15 residues. In nucleotides, the CDR3 is TGTGCCAGCAGCGGAAGACTAGCGGGGCAAGAGACCCAGTACTTC. This gives the protein CASSGRLAGQETQYF.

This clone was detected only a few times. DNA of the CDR3: TGTGCCAGCAGCCCTAGCGGGGGGGCCATGGAGACCCAGTACTTC. Protein: CASSPSGGAMETQYF. The rearrangement uses TRBV12-1 and TRBJ2-5; the table's D call TRBD2 went unverified against the DNA. TRBV12-1 corresponds to a pseudogene. The CDR3 sequence is 15 residues long.

The chain is built from TRBV11-2 and TRBJ2-7; 12 nucleotides line up with TRBD2. This CDR3 contains 18 residues. Germline values: CDR1 SGHAT, CDR2 FQNNGV. Unmatched junction bases numbered 11, after V lost 4 bases and J lost 1 base. The CDR3 coding sequence is TGTGCCAGCAGCTCGCCCACTCGGACTAGCGGGGTATCCTACGAGCAGTACTTC. Translated: CASSSPTRTSGVSYEQYF.

In this sample, this clone turned up many times. This chain connects TRBV27 to TRBJ2-3; maybe TRBD2 (7 bases). The germline V and J ends were trimmed by 3 bases and 4 bases, with 11 bases remaining between them. The CDR3 runs 14 residues. Per the germline V gene, CDR1 is MNHEY and CDR2 is SMNVEV (reference sequence). In nucleotides, the CDR3 is TGTGCCAGCAGTTTCGGGGGGCCCGCAGATACGCAGTATTTT. It codes for CASSFGGPADTQYF.

The rearrangement links TRBV30 to TRBJ1-6; TRBD1 is a possible D gene (6 bases). The length of the CDR3 is 13 residues. V lost 2 bases to trimming and J lost 9 bases, with 11 bases between them. CDR1 and CDR2 (germline): GTSNPN, SVGIG (reference sequence). The CDR3 nucleotides read TGTGCCTGGAGTACACAGGGATTTTCACCCCTCCACTTT. Translating it yields CAWSTQGFSPLHF. Variable domain in full (rest from reference TRBV30 and TRBJ1-6): SQTIHQWPATLVQPVGSPLSLECTVEGTSNPNLYWYRQAAGRGLQLLFYSVGIGQISSEVPQNLSASRPQDRQFILSSKKLLLSDSGFYLCAWSTQGFSPLHFGNGTRLTVT.

In DNA, the CDR3 is TGCAGTGCTAGATCGGAGGAGCAGTTCTTC. Amino acid sequence: CSARSEEQFF. The chain carries TRBV20-1 and TRBJ2-1; D unresolved. The V gene lost 2 bases and the J gene lost 10 bases, with 6 bases spanning the gap. The CDR3 sequence is 10 residues long. Germline CDR1 and CDR2: DFQATT and SNEGSKA (reference sequence).

This chain joins TRBV18 and TRBJ2-1; D is unresolved. The CDR3 spans 12 residues. Germline V gene data show CDR1 as KGHSH and CDR2 as LQKENI. Trimming took 6 bases from V and 6 from J, leaving 9 bases between them. The CDR3 nucleotides are TGTGCCAGCTCCCGGGTGGTCAATGAGCAGTTCTTC. Protein: CASSRVVNEQFF.

The J gene is TRBJ2-7, the V gene TRBV21-1; TRBD1 is the table's D call, not checked against the DNA. TRBV21-1 is noted as a pseudogene. The CDR3 loop spans 14 amino acids. As DNA, the CDR3 is TGTGCCAGCAAAATTTACAGGGACTCCTACGAGCAGTACTTC. It encodes CASKIYRDSYEQYF.

As regards this clone: This sample includes further DNA sequences coding for the same CDR3. This rearrangement joins TRBV18 to TRBJ1-5; 9 bases are a match to TRBD1. Germline assignment: CDR1 KGHSH and CDR2 LQKENI. There are 14 residues in the CDR3. J was trimmed by 7 bases and V by 3 bases; bases with no gene match: 4. The CDR3 sequence is CASSPGQGNQPQHF. CDR3 DNA: TGTGCCAGCTCACCGGGACAGGGAAACCAGCCCCAGCATTTT.

This chain connects TRBV4-1 to TRBJ2-1; the D gene is possibly TRBD2 (6 bases). The CDR3 has 15 amino acids. V was cut by 5 bases and J by 2 bases, with 13 bases left in between. The germline gives CDR1 MGHRA, CDR2 YSYEKL. The CDR3 bases are TGCGCCAGCAGCTTTCGGAGGGCAGCCTACAATGAGCAGTTCTTC. Protein product: CASSFRRAAYNEQFF.

V gene TRBV5-1 combines with J gene TRBJ2-5; the match to TRBD1 covers 8 bases. Germline V gene lookup returns CDR1 SGHRS and CDR2 YFSETQ. Germline trimming cut 3 bases from V and 0 bases from J; bases unmatched to any gene: 4. The CDR3 length is 15 residues. The CDR3 bases are TGCGCCAGCAGCTCAACAGGGGGGTACCAAGAGACCCAGTACTTC. This gives the protein CASSSTGGYQETQYF.

The genes are TRBV4-2 and TRBJ2-1; D may be TRBD1 (6 bases). V dropped 1 base and J dropped 2 bases, with 9 bases sitting between them. CDR1 LGHNA and CDR2 YNFKEQ come from the germline V gene. The CDR3 spans 15 residues. CDR3 protein: CASSQVAGAYNEQFF. Here the CDR3 DNA reads TGTGCCAGCAGCCAAGTCGCAGGGGCCTACAATGAGCAGTTCTTC.

The chain is built from TRBV2 and TRBJ2-1; 9 nucleotides line up with TRBD1. The length of the CDR3 is 13 residues. The V and J ends lost 6 bases and 4 bases, in that order; junction bases with no gene match: 1. CDR1 and CDR2 from the germline V gene are SNHLY and FYNNEI. Here the CDR3 DNA reads TGTGCCAGCAGCGGGACAGGGTACAATGAGCAGTTCTTC. As protein: CASSGTGYNEQFF.

The J gene is TRBJ2-1, the V gene TRBV27; 13 bases line up with TRBD2. The V gene end was trimmed by 6 bases and the J gene end by 6 bases; junction bases not matched to a gene: 8. Germline CDR1 MNHEY, CDR2 SMNVEV (reference sequence). The CDR3 totals 16 residues. The chain's CDR3 is CASSPLWTSGGNEQFF. CDR3 in DNA: TGTGCCAGCAGCCCCCTCTGGACTAGCGGGGGCAATGAGCAGTTCTTC.

This clone came up once. The chain recombines TRBV11-2 with TRBJ1-4; no clear D gene. The CDR3 has 14 residues. V gave up 5 bases and J gave up 3 bases, with 10 bases separating them. Germline CDR1 SGHAT, CDR2 FQNNGV. The CDR3 DNA reads TGTGCCAGCAGCGCGAGTCGGGCTAATGAAAAACTGTTTTTT. Protein product: CASSASRANEKLFF. Looking up the rest from reference TRBV11-2 and TRBJ1-4 gives the full variable domain: EAGVAQSPRYKIIEKRQSVAFWCNPISGHATLYWYQQILGQGPKLLIQFQNNGVVDDSQLPKDRFSAERLKGVDSTLKIQPAKLEDSAVYLCASSASRANEKLFFGSGTQLSVL.

V is TRBV30 and J is TRBJ2-2; a possible D gene is TRBD1 (6 bases). V gave up 0 bases and J gave up 4 bases, with 9 bases separating them. Germline V gene sequence: CDR1 GTSNPN, CDR2 SVGIG (reference sequence). This CDR3 comprises 14 residues. The CDR3 region is CAWSVTGTTGELFF. Written as DNA, the CDR3 is TGTGCCTGGAGTGTAACAGGGACCACCGGGGAGCTGTTTTTT.

This clone was recorded a few times. The rearrangement uses TRBV20-1 and TRBJ2-1; 7 bases match TRBD1. The CDR3 contains 10 residues. The J segment lost 9 bases and the V segment lost 5 bases, leaving 1 base of the junction unmatched. Germline CDR1 reads DFQATT; CDR2 reads SNEGSKA (reference sequence). The CDR3 DNA follows: TGCAGTGCTGCAGGGGGTGAGCAGTTCTTC. This encodes CSAAGGEQFF.

V and J are TRBV2 and TRBJ2-6; D ambiguous. The CDR3 consists of 17 residues. V was cut by 3 bases and J by 0 bases, with 12 bases left in between. Germline CDR1 and CDR2: SNHLY and FYNNEI. CDR3: CASSDYRTSSGANVLTF. The CDR3 coding sequence is TGTGCCAGCAGTGATTACAGAACCTCCTCTGGGGCCAACGTCCTGACTTTC.